The clone carrying this T cell receptor beta chain was counted a single time. The data were produced by immunoSEQ multiplex PCR, yet TCRdb's version contains in-frame clones alone and is incomplete. Among more than 85,000 clones, about 88% were seen once, and the ten largest hold about 38%. These data are taken from a study of control samples from healthy donors and cancer patients. Sample: PBMCs. The origin of this receptor is a man in his 70s with lung cancer.

CDR3 bases: TGTGCCAGCAGCTTGGTACCGTATGGGGTAGCCCAGCATTTT. Translating it yields CASSLVPYGVAQHF. V is TRBV5-5 and J is TRBJ1-5, with D hard to call. V lost 0 bases and J lost 11, with 15 bases in between. In germline, CDR1 is SGHKS, CDR2 YYEKEE (reference sequence). The CDR3 sequence is 14 residues long.